Below, 20 T cell receptor beta chains from the same sample are listed, as sequenced in a study of T cell responses to AZD1222 COVID-19 vaccine (dated by TCRdb to the early 2020s). The time point tag for this specimen amounts to: baseline before first vaccination. The receptor library was made with the immunoSEQ multiplex PCR assay. This is the immuneACCESS table as TCRdb keeps it, with only in-frame sequences that have V and J called. A part of the clones is gone; compared with another copy, unresolved V genes explain less than half, and the rest is unexplained. For this sample there are approximately 140,000 clones; approximately 90% appear just once. The ten largest make up approximately 2.6% of the sample. This material consisted of peripheral blood, taken on day 0 of AZD1222 vaccination. Receptors were obtained from an adult in good health.

The chain couples TRBV27 to TRBJ1-2, with D tentatively TRBD1 (5 bases). V shed 3 bases and J shed 4 bases, with 12 bases lying between them. The CDR3 has 14 amino acids. Germline CDR1 reads MNHEY; CDR2 reads SMNVEV (reference sequence). DNA for the CDR3: TGTGCCAGCAGTTTGGGACCGTCACTCTATGGCTACACCTTC. This translates into CASSLGPSLYGYTF.

The rearrangement uses TRBV9 and TRBJ2-6; D gene unclear. This CDR3 has 14 amino acids. CDR1 is SGDLS and CDR2 is YYNGEE in the germline V gene. The germline V and J ends were trimmed by 8 bases and 4 bases, with 13 bases remaining between them. CDR3: CASQRIGGANVLTF. The CDR3 nucleotides read TGTGCCAGTCAGCGTATAGGAGGGGCCAACGTCCTGACTTTC.

The chain carries TRBV9 and TRBJ2-3; the match to TRBD2 covers 11 bases. The germline CDR1 and CDR2 sequences are SGDLS and YYNGEE. Trimming at V came to 0 bases and at J to 7 bases, leaving 4 bases not matched to a gene. The CDR3 sequence is 15 residues long. The CDR3, as DNA: TGTGCCAGCAGCGTAGGTAGCGGGGGGGTACATACGCAGTATTTT. It encodes CASSVGSGGVHTQYF.

CDR3 sequence reads: CASSYQGAVRSPLHF. Written as DNA, the CDR3 is TGTGCCAGCAGTTACCAGGGGGCTGTTCGTTCACCCCTCCACTTT. The chain combines TRBV6-2 or TRBV6-3 with TRBJ1-6; 8 bases agree with TRBD1. This CDR3 spans 15 amino acids. Germline values: CDR1 MNHEY, CDR2 SVGEGT. V lost 2 bases, J lost 9 bases, and 6 bases stayed unmatched.

V and J are TRBV2 and TRBJ1-5; 9 bases agree with TRBD1. V shed 5 bases and J 4 bases; nucleotides not matched to a gene: 6. This CDR3 contains 15 residues. From germline, CDR1 is SNHLY and CDR2 FYNNEI. The CDR3, as DNA: TGTGCCAGCAGTCCCCAGACAGGGGGTAATCAGCCCCAGCATTTT. Protein sequence: CASSPQTGGNQPQHF.

V and J are TRBV7-3 and TRBJ1-1; D gene unclear. V lost 4 bases to trimming and J lost 6 bases, with 12 bases between them. This CDR3 spans 13 amino acids. Germline CDR1 is SGHTA and CDR2 is FQGTGA. The DNA for the CDR3 is TGTGCCAGCAGCTCCATGGTGGGCGCTGAAGCTTTCTTT. This translates into CASSSMVGAEAFF.

The chain recombines TRBV7-9 with TRBJ2-5, with a tentative D call TRBD2 (5 bases). The CDR3 spans 13 residues. V was shortened by 2 bases and J by 5 bases, with 9 bases between the two germline ends. Germline V lookup: CDR1 SEHNR, CDR2 FQNEAQ (reference sequence). DNA of the CDR3: TGTGCCAGCAGCTTATTGCCGGGGGAGACCCAGTACTTC. This sequence encodes CASSLLPGETQYF.

The chain combines TRBV6-2 or TRBV6-3 with TRBJ1-4; tentatively, D is TRBD1 (5 bases). This CDR3 contains 14 residues. Trimming left V 4 bases short and J 7 bases short, with 13 bases between. The germline gives CDR1 MNHEY, CDR2 SVGEGT. The DNA of the CDR3 is TGTGCCAGCAGTTTTTGGGACGGAAGTGAAAAACTGTTTTTT. Protein: CASSFWDGSEKLFF.

V gene TRBV29-1 combines with J gene TRBJ2-3, with 9 bases fitting TRBD2. The CDR3 consists of 18 residues. With 7 bases clipped from V and 0 bases from J, the junction kept 17 bases outside the gene matches. Per germline, CDR1 SQVTM and CDR2 ANQGSEA. The chain's CDR3 is CSGAGWTSAAGSTDTQYF. The CDR3 DNA reads TGCAGCGGTGCCGGGTGGACTAGCGCGGCGGGTAGCACAGATACGCAGTATTTT.

The rearrangement links TRBV9 to TRBJ2-3; D unresolved. The CDR3 runs to 15 residues. Germline CDR1 is SGDLS and CDR2 is YYNGEE. With 2 bases removed from V and 0 bases from J, the gap between germline ends came to 10 bases. For the CDR3, the DNA is TGTGCCAGCAGCGTGAAGGCCTCTAGCACAGATACGCAGTATTTT. This translates into CASSVKASSTDTQYF.

This clone has a single count. This chain joins TRBV7-3 and TRBJ2-2; D is unresolved. The germline V gene has CDR1 SGHTA and CDR2 FQGTGA. CDR3 size: 14 residues. The ends were cut back, 1 base at V and 6 bases at J, with 9 bases in the middle. CDR3 protein: CASSLNTVPGELFF. CDR3 sequence (DNA): TGTGCCAGCAGCTTAAATACGGTTCCCGGGGAGCTGTTTTTT.

The chain recombines TRBV28 with TRBJ2-7, with a possible D match to TRBD2 (6 bases). V was trimmed by 1 base and J by 5 bases, leaving 12 bases between them. This CDR3 is 14 amino acids long. Germline lookup yields CDR1 MDHEN and CDR2 SYDVKM. CDR3 nucleotide sequence: TGTGCCAGCAGTTTATACGGGAGTTTGAACGAGCAGTACTTC. Amino acid sequence: CASSLYGSLNEQYF.

This rearrangement joins TRBV19 to TRBJ2-2; perhaps TRBD2 as D (5 bases). From germline, CDR1 is LNHDA and CDR2 SQIVND (reference sequence). Trimming took 9 bases from V and 7 from J, leaving 15 bases between them. The length of the CDR3 is 13 residues. The CDR3 nucleotides read TGTGCCAGCTCCGGGGAGCCGGGCGGGGAGCTGTTTTTT. It codes for CASSGEPGGELFF.

The chain combines TRBV4-3 with TRBJ1-1; D is possibly TRBD1 (5 bases). Germline CDR1 is LGHNA and CDR2 is YSLEER. CDR3 size: 16 residues. V was pared by 3 bases and J by 11 bases, with 25 bases between. The CDR3 sequence: CASSHHALGPTTSAFF. DNA of the CDR3: TGCGCCAGCAGCCATCACGCATTGGGGCCCACCACGTCGGCTTTCTTT.

The V and J genes are TRBV7-6 and TRBJ2-5; D is unclear. With 2 bases removed from V and 4 bases from J, the gap between germline ends came to 2 bases. CDR3 length equals 11 residues. CDR1 and CDR2 (germline): SGHVS, FNYEAQ. In DNA form, the CDR3 reads TGTGCCAGCAGCTTAACAGAGACCCAGTACTTC. It translates to CASSLTETQYF.

The chain uses TRBV11-2 and TRBJ2-1, with 7 positions matching TRBD1. From germline, CDR1 is SGHAT and CDR2 FQNNGV. The J segment lost 3 bases and the V segment lost 3 bases, leaving 5 bases of the junction unmatched. The CDR3 has 15 amino acids. The CDR3 DNA reads as TGTGCCAGCAGCTTTTCCGACAGGGTCTACAATGAGCAGTTCTTC. It is translated as CASSFSDRVYNEQFF.

The chain employs TRBV28 and TRBJ1-5; D ambiguous. Germline V gene sequence: CDR1 MDHEN, CDR2 SYDVKM. This CDR3 contains 15 residues. Trimming cost V 5 bases and J 8 bases, with 19 bases left between them. The CDR3 bases are TGTGCCAGCAGTGAGGGTGGAGACGGAGAAAAGCCCCAGCATTTT. This codes for CASSEGGDGEKPQHF. Full variable domain (outside the CDR3, taken from reference TRBV28 and TRBJ1-5): DVKVTQSSRYLVKRTGEKVFLECVQDMDHENMFWYRQDPGLGLRLIYFSYDVKMKEKGDIPEGYSVSREKKERFSLILESASTNQTSMYLCASSEGGDGEKPQHFGDGTRLSIL.

This chain joins TRBV7-6 and TRBJ1-1, with D possibly TRBD1 on 6 matching bases. Germline V gene data show CDR1 as SGHVS and CDR2 as FNYEAQ. The CDR3 extends over 14 amino acids. Trimming shortened V by 5 bases and J by 5 bases, and 15 bases separated the two germline ends. The CDR3, as DNA: TGTGCCAGCAGCCCAGGGGTTTTTTGGACTGAAGCTTTCTTT. It specifies CASSPGVFWTEAFF.

The chain combines TRBV7-7 with TRBJ2-1; D might be TRBD1 (5 bases). V was clipped by 5 bases and J by 8 bases, with 7 bases between them. This CDR3 contains 11 residues. Germline V lookup: CDR1 SSHAT, CDR2 FNYEAQ (reference sequence). The chain's CDR3 is CASSAGYEQFF. The CDR3 nucleotides read TGTGCCAGCAGCGCAGGGTATGAGCAGTTCTTC. The variable domain in full, with the rest retrieved from reference TRBV7-7 and TRBJ2-1, is GAGVSQSPRYKVTKRGQDVTLRCDPISSHATLYWYQQALGQGPEFLTYFNYEAQPDKSGLPSDRFSAERPEGSISTLTIQRTEQRDSAMYRCASSAGYEQFFGPGTRLTVL.

This clone was detected many times. V is TRBV15 and J is TRBJ2-7; tentative D call: TRBD1 (5 bases). V lost 0 bases and J 0 bases, leaving 21 bases between the germline ends. The CDR3 spans 19 residues. The germline V gene encodes CDR1 LNHNV and CDR2 YYDKDF (reference sequence). Here the CDR3 reads CATSREDPHLQALSYEQYF. CDR3 nucleotide sequence: TGTGCCACCAGCAGAGAGGACCCCCACCTACAGGCCCTCTCCTACGAGCAGTACTTC.